The 29 T cell receptor beta chains reported below all come from one sample, sequenced in a study of shared clonotypes between healthy human individuals. The data were produced by immunoSEQ multiplex PCR, yet TCRdb's version contains in-frame clones alone and is incomplete. The top ten hold about 0.52% of the sample, which has about 1 million clones, roughly 74% seen once. The sample comprised memory CD4+ T cells from PBMCs. Subset of the sample: CD45RA-negative fraction. The receptors were sampled from a man aged 18-30 years in good health. Some clones in this sample may be carry-over from other donors' samples.

The rearrangement uses TRBV7-9 and TRBJ2-5, with D possibly TRBD1 on 5 matching bases. Per the germline V gene, CDR1 is SEHNR and CDR2 is FQNEAQ (reference sequence). This CDR3 comprises 15 residues. The ends were cut back, 1 base at V and 4 bases at J, with 13 bases in the middle. As DNA, the CDR3 is TGTGCCAGCAGCTTAGAGATGGGGCCAGGAGAGACCCAGTACTTC. Translation: CASSLEMGPGETQYF.

The chain recombines TRBV18 with TRBJ1-3; TRBD1 matches at 10 bases. Germline V gene lookup returns CDR1 KGHSH and CDR2 LQKENI. The CDR3 is made up of 16 amino acids. Germline trimming cut 3 bases from V and 2 bases from J; bases unmatched to any gene: 4. CDR3 residues: CASSPRGQGAGNTIYF. The CDR3 DNA reads as TGTGCCAGCTCACCCCGCGGACAGGGGGCTGGAAACACCATATATTTT.

This rearrangement joins TRBV4-3 to TRBJ2-3, with TRBD2 matching 7 bases. V shed 0 bases and J 2 bases; nucleotides not matched to a gene: 17. The CDR3 covers 20 residues. Germline CDR1 LGHNA, CDR2 YSLEER. CDR3 loop: CASSQDPVGVRSGATDTQYF. For the CDR3, the DNA is TGCGCCAGCAGCCAAGATCCGGTCGGGGTTCGAAGCGGGGCCACAGATACGCAGTATTTT.

This clone has a count of ten or more. The chain is built from TRBV28 and TRBJ1-2; weak D call: TRBD1 (6 bases). Trimming stripped 7 bases from V and 2 bases from J, with 17 bases between. The CDR3 covers 15 residues. CDR1 and CDR2 (germline): MDHEN, SYDVKM. Here the CDR3 reads CASTPGGARNYGYTF. The CDR3 region has the DNA TGTGCCAGCACCCCCGGGGGGGCGAGGAACTATGGCTACACCTTC.

The J gene is TRBJ2-7, the V gene TRBV6-5; TRBD1 agrees at 8 bases. The CDR3 has 14 residues. CDR1 MNHEY and CDR2 SVGAGI come from the germline V gene. V lost 7 bases to trimming and J lost 5 bases; unmatched junction nucleotides: 10. This CDR3 is CASTSRTGSNEQYF. The CDR3 region has the DNA TGTGCCAGCACCTCTCGGACAGGGTCGAACGAGCAGTACTTC.

This clone was seen just once. Possible read error: a much larger clone is one base away. Additional DNA sequences in this sample encode the identical CDR3. The chain joins TRBV20-1 to TRBJ1-1; unclear D gene. CDR1 and CDR2 from the germline V gene are DFQATT and SNEGSKA (reference sequence). The CDR3 extends over 10 amino acids. The CDR3 loop reads CSAGNTEAFF. The CDR3 coding sequence is TGCAGCGCGGGGAACACTGAAGCTTTCTTT.

The table lists this clone with a few counts. The gene calls are TRBV30 and TRBJ2-2; D gene ambiguous. The CDR3 runs to 13 residues. The germline V gene has CDR1 GTSNPN and CDR2 SVGIG (reference sequence). V lost 1 base and J 6 bases, leaving 9 bases between the germline ends. CDR3 residues: CAWSESFPGELFF. The CDR3 DNA reads TGTGCCTGGAGTGAGTCCTTCCCCGGGGAGCTGTTTTTT.

The genes are TRBV6-4 and TRBJ1-4; D remains unclear. Trimming took 4 bases from V and 0 from J, leaving 12 bases between them. In germline, CDR1 is MRHNA, CDR2 SNTAGT. The CDR3 is 16 residues long. CDR3 protein: CASSGLDLPTNEKLFF. In nucleotides, the CDR3 is TGTGCCAGCAGTGGTCTCGACCTGCCAACTAATGAAAAACTGTTTTTT.

This clone was recorded once. The genes are TRBV7-7 and TRBJ2-5, with D possibly matching TRBD2 (5 bases). Germline CDR1 and CDR2: SSHAT and FNYEAQ (reference sequence). Trimming removed 5 bases at V and 4 bases at J, with 17 bases between. This CDR3 spans 15 amino acids. Here the CDR3 reads CASSPSSGKGETQYF. The CDR3 coding sequence is TGTGCCAGCAGCCCCTCGTCCGGGAAGGGAGAGACCCAGTACTTC.

This clone was counted only a few times. This chain links TRBV2 with TRBJ2-3, with D possibly matching TRBD1 (5 bases). The CDR3 totals 13 residues. Trimming pared 3 bases from V and 3 bases from J, leaving 7 bases between. Germline CDR1 reads SNHLY; CDR2 reads FYNNEI. CDR3 bases: TGTGCCAGCAGTGAGGACAATACAGATACGCAGTATTTT. The encoded protein is CASSEDNTDTQYF.

The chain has TRBV19 and TRBJ1-5, with TRBD1 identical over 7 bases. Trimming removed 2 bases from V and 5 bases from J; junction bases left unmatched: 6. CDR3 size: 15 residues. Germline CDR1 reads LNHDA; CDR2 reads SQIVND (reference sequence). CDR3 nucleotides: TGTGCCAGTAGTATATCGACAGGGAGGGATCAGCCCCAGCATTTT. It translates to CASSISTGRDQPQHF.

The J gene is TRBJ2-3, the V gene TRBV5-1, with a tentative D call TRBD2 (6 bases). CDR1 is SGHRS, CDR2 YFSETQ, per germline. The CDR3 sequence is 15 residues long. V lost 3 bases and J 2 bases, leaving 13 bases between the germline ends. The CDR3 region has the DNA TGCGCCAGCAGCTATGCCGGGAGTACCACAGATACGCAGTATTTT. Residues: CASSYAGSTTDTQYF.

The count of this clone is one. This chain joins TRBV28 and TRBJ2-2; no firm D call. The CDR3 contains 15 residues. Looked up from germline, CDR1 is MDHEN and CDR2 is SYDVKM. Trimming pared 2 bases from V and 6 bases from J, leaving 13 bases between. The CDR3 is CASSLMGRRAGELFF. CDR3 nucleotide sequence: TGTGCCAGCAGTTTAATGGGTCGAAGGGCCGGGGAGCTGTTTTTT.

The V gene is TRBV9, the J gene TRBJ1-4, with a possible D match to TRBD1 (6 bases). Germline values: CDR1 SGDLS, CDR2 YYNGEE. Trimming took off 4 bases at V and 2 bases at J, with 9 bases between the two ends. The CDR3 sequence is 14 residues long. The CDR3: CASSLQGTNEKLFF. The CDR3 coding sequence is TGTGCCAGCAGCTTACAGGGTACTAATGAAAAACTGTTTTTT.

The chain combines TRBV7-6 with TRBJ2-7, with TRBD2 as a possible D gene (6 bases). V was clipped by 1 base and J by 0 bases, with 10 bases between them. This CDR3 comprises 15 residues. Germline CDR1 reads SGHVS; CDR2 reads FNYEAQ. CDR3 loop: CASSLGAGLSYEQYF. The CDR3 bases are TGTGCCAGCAGCTTAGGAGCGGGCCTCTCCTACGAGCAGTACTTC.

On this clone itself: The same CDR3 can be traced to other DNA sequences in this sample. The chain combines TRBV28 with TRBJ2-5; either TRBD1 or TRBD2 may fit D (5 bases each). Germline CDR1 and CDR2: MDHEN and SYDVKM. The CDR3 is 15 residues long. The V end lost 3 bases, the J end lost 2 bases, and 13 bases lay between the germline ends. CDR3 in DNA: TGTGCCAGCAGTTTGGCCAGTGGGGGACAAGAGACCCAGTACTTC. Amino acids: CASSLASGGQETQYF.

This clone was seen a few times. The chain uses TRBV7-2 and TRBJ2-3; 11 positions match TRBD2. V shed 0 bases, J shed 7 bases, and the junction held 9 bases outside the gene matches. CDR1 and CDR2 (germline): SGHTA, FQGNSA. The CDR3 length is 17 residues. In DNA form, the CDR3 reads TGTGCCAGCAGCTTAGCGAGTACTAGCGGGAGTTTGAATACGCAGTATTTT. It translates to CASSLASTSGSLNTQYF.

The chain links TRBV27 to TRBJ2-3; possible D gene TRBD1, 5 bases. The V gene's germline CDR1 is MNHEY and CDR2 SMNVEV (reference sequence). The V gene lost 4 bases and the J gene lost 6 bases, with 20 bases spanning the gap. This CDR3 contains 16 residues. CDR3 in DNA: TGTGCCAGCAGTTCTCCAGGGTCCCCATCTTTGGATACGCAGTATTTT. Translating it yields CASSSPGSPSLDTQYF.

J is TRBJ1-5 and V is TRBV28; 9 positions match TRBD1. Germline V gene sequence: CDR1 MDHEN, CDR2 SYDVKM. V was clipped by 3 bases and J by 5 bases; unmatched bases: 8. This CDR3 is 16 amino acids long. The chain's CDR3 is CASSFEVRDRDQPQHF. CDR3 DNA sequence: TGTGCCAGCAGTTTTGAGGTTCGGGACAGGGATCAGCCCCAGCATTTT.

This chain uses TRBV11-2 with TRBJ1-1, with a tentative D call TRBD1 (5 bases). Trimming took off 3 bases at V and 0 bases at J, with 11 bases between the two ends. In germline, CDR1 is SGHAT, CDR2 FQNNGV. The CDR3 extends over 15 amino acids. The CDR3 DNA follows: TGTGCCAGCAGCTTCCAGGGCTTCATGAACACTGAAGCTTTCTTT. Amino acid sequence: CASSFQGFMNTEAFF.

The rearrangement joins TRBV28 to TRBJ1-4; 9 nucleotides match TRBD1. The junction had 2 bases not matched to a gene; V was cut back by 5 bases and J by 1 base. Germline lookup yields CDR1 MDHEN and CDR2 SYDVKM. This CDR3 has 15 residues. CDR3 DNA: TGTGCCAGCAGTGGGGACAGGGTAACTAATGAAAAACTGTTTTTT. This gives the protein CASSGDRVTNEKLFF. Full variable domain (remainder filled in from reference TRBV28 and TRBJ1-4): DVKVTQSSRYLVKRTGEKVFLECVQDMDHENMFWYRQDPGLGLRLIYFSYDVKMKEKGDIPEGYSVSREKKERFSLILESASTNQTSMYLCASSGDRVTNEKLFFGSGTQLSVL.

This clone was seen a handful of times. The chain links TRBV7-3 to TRBJ2-7; D gene unclear. CDR1 SGHTA and CDR2 FQGTGA come from the germline V gene. The CDR3 totals 12 residues. The V end lost 11 bases, the J end lost 3 bases, and 14 bases lay between the germline ends. CDR3 amino acids: CAGTLRFYEQYF. The CDR3 DNA is TGTGCCGGCACCTTAAGGTTCTACGAGCAGTACTTC.

DNA of the CDR3: TGTGCTAGTGGTCAGCGACTAGCGGGAGGTTCCGATACGCAGTATTTT. Translating it yields CASGQRLAGGSDTQYF. This sequence joins TRBV12-5 and TRBJ2-3; 13 nucleotides match TRBD2. CDR1 is LGHNT, CDR2 FRNRAP, per germline. The CDR3 length is 16 residues. The V segment lost 5 bases and the J segment 6 bases; nucleotides outside the gene matches: 8.

The chain recombines TRBV25-1 with TRBJ2-7, with a weak D call TRBD1 (6 bases). Germline assignment: CDR1 MGHDK and CDR2 SYGVNS. This CDR3 spans 13 amino acids. V dropped 6 bases and J dropped 2 bases, with 11 bases sitting between them. CDR3 amino acids: CASRRTATYEQYF. The CDR3 nucleotides are TGTGCCAGCAGGAGGACAGCTACCTACGAGCAGTACTTC.

The chain carries TRBV10-1 and TRBJ2-1; D call uncertain. The V end lost 5 bases, the J end lost 6 bases, and 20 bases lay between the germline ends. CDR1 is WNHNN, CDR2 SYGVQD, per germline (reference sequence). The CDR3 is 16 residues long. The CDR3 DNA follows: TGCGCCAGCAGTCCCTTAAGGCCCACTTCGACCAATGAGCAGTTCTTC. Residues: CASSPLRPTSTNEQFF.

The chain is built from TRBV30 and TRBJ1-2, with a tentative D call TRBD1 (5 bases). The CDR3 length is 12 residues. The V end lost 4 bases, the J end lost 8 bases, and 14 bases lay between the germline ends. Germline V gene sequence: CDR1 GTSNPN, CDR2 SVGIG (reference sequence). The CDR3 DNA reads as TGTGCCTGGACCCCACGGGGCGACGGCTACACCTTC. Translated: CAWTPRGDGYTF. Variable domain in full (rest from reference TRBV30 and TRBJ1-2): SQTIHQWPATLVQPVGSPLSLECTVEGTSNPNLYWYRQAAGRGLQLLFYSVGIGQISSEVPQNLSASRPQDRQFILSSKKLLLSDSGFYLCAWTPRGDGYTFGSGTRLTVV.

The rearrangement uses TRBV4-1 and TRBJ1-2; 8 positions match TRBD1. Trimming cost V 6 bases and J 7 bases; bases outside gene matches: 7. Germline-derived CDR1 and CDR2 are MGHRA and YSYEKL. The CDR3 totals 13 residues. CDR3 sequence (DNA): TGCGCCAGCAGTAAGGACAGGGAGTTTGGCTACACCTTC. It yields the protein CASSKDREFGYTF.

This chain joins TRBV5-1 and TRBJ2-2; TRBD2 might be the D (7 bases). CDR3 size: 16 residues. Germline V gene data show CDR1 as SGHRS and CDR2 as YFSETQ. Trimming removed 2 bases at V and 1 base at J, with 12 bases between. The CDR3 loop is CASSFSGTLNTGELFF. The CDR3 bases are TGCGCCAGCAGCTTCAGCGGGACATTGAACACCGGGGAGCTGTTTTTT.

This chain connects TRBV4-3 to TRBJ2-1, with 8 bases identical to TRBD2. V shed 1 base, J shed 0 bases, and the junction held 5 bases outside the gene matches. The length of the CDR3 is 17 residues. CDR1 is LGHNA and CDR2 is YSLEER in the germline V gene. The CDR3 DNA is TGCGCCAGCAGCCAAGGTTTAAGCGGGAGCTCCTACAATGAGCAGTTCTTC. Amino acid sequence: CASSQGLSGSSYNEQFF.